This T cell receptor beta chain is drawn from a study of breast tumors, draining lymph nodes, adjacent tissues. One entry per CDR3 protein results from TCRdb running MiXCR on the multiplex PCR reads. The repertoire consists of roughly 110,000 distinct CDR3 sequences, with 30% occurring once and the leading ten covering approximately 6%. General study findings and limits: The lymph node origin of tumor T cells was framed as consistent with a hypothesis, not demonstrated. Findings are consistent with lymph node origin and intratumoral expansion of most tumor T cells. Tumor and nontumor repertoires were significantly more similar in luminal-like than in basal-like breast cancer. Tumor TCR diversity was below lymph nodes but above nontumor tissue.

Samples came from axillary lymph nodes draining the breast cancer. The sample holds many counts of this clonotype. Its antigen is as yet unknown. From germline, CDR1 is SGHDT and CDR2 YYEEEE. The CDR3 extends over 13 amino acids. The trim removed 3 bases at V and 8 bases at J, leaving 3 bases unmatched. The sample taken for sequencing was axillary lymph node tissue. This TCR came from a female donor with breast cancer. Some clones in this sample may be carry-over from other donors' samples. The chain uses TRBV5-6 and TRBJ2-1; 9 bases fit TRBD1. This CDR3 is CASSWDRVHEQFF. DNA of the CDR3: TGTGCCAGCAGCTGGGACAGGGTACATGAGCAGTTCTTC.